These 13 T cell receptor beta chains were all obtained from the same sample, sequenced in a study of blood T cell repertoires in COVID-19. Using immunoSEQ multiplex PCR, the repertoire was profiled, and TCRdb retains in-frame clones only, with some absent. Of more than 80,000 clones in the sample, approximately 90% were seen once. The specimen sequenced was peripheral blood. These receptors were taken from a woman aged 55-70 years with COVID-19, enrolled during active disease.

The chain recombines TRBV11-3 with TRBJ2-2, with D perhaps matching TRBD2 (5 bases). The ends were cut back, 4 bases at V and 0 bases at J, with 9 bases in the middle. The CDR3 sequence is 15 residues long. The germline V gene has CDR1 SGHNT and CDR2 YENEEA. The CDR3 coding sequence is TGTGCCAGCAGCTCCCGGGGTTCGAACACCGGGGAGCTGTTTTTT. Translating it yields CASSSRGSNTGELFF.

The chain combines TRBV3-1 (or the pseudogene TRBV3-2) with TRBJ2-3; 8 bases align to TRBD2. Germline CDR1 and CDR2: LGHDT and YNNKEL (reference sequence). Trimming removed 0 bases from V and 3 bases from J; junction bases left unmatched: 5. The CDR3 runs 16 residues. The CDR3 spells CASSQDLAGGTDTQYF. DNA for the CDR3: TGTGCCAGCAGCCAAGACCTCGCGGGGGGTACAGATACGCAGTATTTT.

This chain links TRBV24-1 with TRBJ2-1; D may be TRBD1 (5 bases). V lost 3 bases, J lost 2 bases, and 13 bases lay in between. Germline V gene sequence: CDR1 KGHDR, CDR2 SFDVKD. This CDR3 has 16 amino acids. Written as DNA, the CDR3 is TGTGCCACCAGTGATGCCAGGGCTTTCACCTACAATGAGCAGTTCTTC. Amino acid sequence: CATSDARAFTYNEQFF.

This clone is a singleton in its sample. This chain connects TRBV2 to TRBJ1-1; D is unclear. The CDR3 runs to 14 residues. Germline V gene data show CDR1 as SNHLY and CDR2 as FYNNEI. The V and J ends lost 8 bases and 1 base respectively, with 14 bases between them. The CDR3 sequence: CASSPGGKNTEAFF. The CDR3 nucleotides read TGTGCCAGCTCTCCCGGCGGAAAGAACACTGAAGCTTTCTTT.

Only a few counts were recorded for this clone. The chain couples TRBV5-1 to TRBJ1-2, with D perhaps TRBD1 (5 bases). The V gene's germline CDR1 is SGHRS and CDR2 YFSETQ. Trimming pared 0 bases from V and 8 bases from J, leaving 11 bases between. The CDR3 is 13 amino acids. In DNA, the CDR3 is TGCGCCAGCAGCTTGGCGGGGGAACGAGGCTACACCTTC. Its translation is CASSLAGERGYTF.

This rearrangement joins TRBV28 to TRBJ1-4, with TRBD1 as a possible D gene (5 bases). Germline V CDR1 and CDR2: MDHEN, SYDVKM. CDR3 length: 15 residues. V was trimmed by 1 base and J by 8 bases, leaving 14 bases between them. CDR3 loop: CASSLSQGFREKLFF. For the CDR3, the DNA is TGTGCCAGCAGTTTATCCCAGGGCTTTAGGGAAAAACTGTTTTTT. Full variable domain (remainder filled in from reference TRBV28 and TRBJ1-4): DVKVTQSSRYLVKRTGEKVFLECVQDMDHENMFWYRQDPGLGLRLIYFSYDVKMKEKGDIPEGYSVSREKKERFSLILESASTNQTSMYLCASSLSQGFREKLFFGSGTQLSVL.

The chain combines TRBV6-5 with TRBJ1-2; TRBD1 agrees at 8 bases. The CDR3 length is 13 residues. CDR1 MNHEY and CDR2 SVGAGI come from the germline V gene. With V trimmed by 0 bases and J by 6 bases, 0 bases remained unmatched. CDR3 amino acids: CASSYSGQDGYTF. CDR3 in DNA: TGTGCCAGCAGTTACTCGGGACAGGATGGCTACACCTTC.

The chain employs TRBV3-1 (or the pseudogene TRBV3-2) and TRBJ2-7; 8 bases are a match to TRBD1. Germline CDR1 reads LGHDT; CDR2 reads YNNKEL (reference sequence). There are 15 residues in the CDR3. V was pared by 3 bases and J by 0 bases, with 4 bases of the junction left unmatched. The CDR3 protein is CASSQQGAFSYEQYF. CDR3 DNA sequence: TGTGCCAGCAGCCAGCAGGGGGCCTTCTCCTACGAGCAGTACTTC.

CDR3 amino acids: CASSTAKTSGGYSYEQYF. CDR3 in DNA: TGCGCCAGCAGCACCGCCAAGACGAGCGGGGGTTACTCCTACGAGCAGTACTTC. The V and J genes are TRBV5-1 and TRBJ2-7, with TRBD2 matching over 8 bases. CDR1 is SGHRS, CDR2 YFSETQ, per germline. J lost 0 bases, V lost 4 bases, and 15 bases had no gene match. This CDR3 spans 18 amino acids.

The chain employs TRBV6-4 and TRBJ1-2; D is possibly TRBD1 (6 bases). The CDR3 is made up of 14 amino acids. Germline-derived CDR1 and CDR2 are MRHNA and SNTAGT. Trimming left V 5 bases short and J 4 bases short, with 14 bases between. The CDR3 coding sequence is TGTGCCAGCAGTCCCGGGGGGCAGCCCTATGGCTACACCTTC. As protein: CASSPGGQPYGYTF.

The V call is TRBV7-6, the J call TRBJ2-1; 9 bases line up with TRBD2. The germline V gene has CDR1 SGHVS and CDR2 FNYEAQ. V lost 1 base and J lost 10; bases outside the gene matches: 8. The CDR3 sequence is 15 residues long. The CDR3 region is CASSLGSSGEREQFF. CDR3 nucleotides: TGTGCCAGCAGCTTAGGGTCTAGCGGGGAACGGGAGCAGTTCTTC.

This chain joins TRBV5-4 and TRBJ1-2; possible D gene TRBD1, 5 bases. V lost 2 bases, J lost 8 bases, and 16 bases lay in between. CDR3 length: 14 residues. The germline gives CDR1 SGHNT, CDR2 YYREEE (reference sequence). The CDR3 here is CASSFSPPGGGYTF. The CDR3 coding sequence is TGTGCCAGCAGCTTTAGCCCTCCGGGGGGGGGCTACACCTTC.

CDR3 DNA sequence: TGTGCCAGTAGGAGGGGGGACAGATTTAATTCACCCCTCCACTTT. It is translated as CASRRGDRFNSPLHF. The J gene is TRBJ1-6, the V gene TRBV19; TRBD1 matches 7 bases. This CDR3 has 15 residues. With V trimmed by 6 bases and J by 6 bases, 8 bases remained unmatched. Germline V gene lookup returns CDR1 LNHDA and CDR2 SQIVND (reference sequence).